This entry concerns a single T cell receptor beta chain. The data were obtained in a study of cytomegalovirus exposure and HLA in healthy donors. The PCR ran on 60 Vbeta and 13 Jbeta primers. Produced via immunoSEQ multiplex PCR; TCRdb's table is partial and in-frame only. The sample holds roughly 93,000 clones, around 75% seen once. From germline, CDR1 is SGHTA and CDR2 FQGTGA. The CDR3 has 15 amino acids. The V end lost 2 bases, the J end lost 2 bases, and 11 bases lay between the germline ends. This sequence was found in a man aged 40-49 years in good health and CMV-seronegative. The chain couples TRBV7-3 to TRBJ2-3; no clear D. Sequencing was performed on PBMCs. CDR3 nucleotide sequence: TGTGCCAGCAGCTTATCCGGGTACCCCACAGATACGCAGTATTTT. Protein product: CASSLSGYPTDTQYF.